The TCR beta chain described here comes from a study of CD8+ T cells in alopecia areata. PBMCs served as the source from which CD4+ and CD8+ T cells were sorted. RNA was extracted and reverse transcribed into cDNA as the sequencing template. Sequenced by immunoSEQ multiplex PCR; TCRdb stores in-frame clones only, minus some. This repertoire shows 95,000 to 120,000 clones, 45% to 70% found once; its top ten account for approximately 22%. Germline V gene lookup returns CDR1 SGHRS and CDR2 YFSETQ. The CDR3 length is 18 residues. V was pared by 8 bases and J by 0 bases, with 18 bases of the junction left unmatched. Turning to this clone: Its matching antigen is unknown.

Study results and caveats: Normal skin's resident alphabeta T cells are sequenced alongside lesional scalp T cells. It was less clear whether patients shared TCRs than it was in mice, possibly because of HLA.

The gene calls are TRBV5-1 and TRBJ2-7, with 9 bases lining up with TRBD1. The sequence derives from a human donor in good health. Sequenced material: CD8+ T cells sorted from blood. The chain's CDR3 is CASRMTGTGNEISYEQYF. In DNA, the CDR3 is TGCGCCAGTCGGATGACCGGGACAGGGAACGAAATCTCCTACGAGCAGTACTTC.